Listed below are T cell receptor beta chains from one sample, sequenced in a study of naive and memory T cell subsets. From the UMI-ligation and nested PCR reads, TCRdb called clonotypes with MiXCR, one entry per CDR3 protein. The sample lists roughly 80,000 distinct CDR3 sequences, 9% to 9.5% seen once, with 0.95% to 1.5% in the top ten. The material sequenced was naive CD8+ T cells from blood. These receptor sequences come from a human donor in good health. Both conserved end residues are trimmed from each CDR3. Each record gives: D gene, clone size, V gene, J gene, CDR3 protein. A D gene is named only where the DNA matches it firmly. Rows may omit the clone size; those that give it use once, few, many or a size class.

D: .; size: .; V: TRBV9; J: TRBJ2-7; CDR3: ASSVAGDPYEQY
D: .; size: .; V: TRBV10-1; J: TRBJ2-1; CDR3: ARYRTFPAF
D: TRBD2; size: many; V: TRBV29-1; J: TRBJ2-7; CDR3: SVEGPAGASYEQY
D: .; size: .; V: TRBV20-1; J: TRBJ2-7; CDR3: SARDRLASHHEQY
D: .; size: once; V: TRBV28; J: TRBJ2-5; CDR3: ASSFTKEGTEETQY
D: TRBD1; size: many; V: TRBV7-9; J: TRBJ1-1; CDR3: ASRSNRGNTEAF
D: .; size: many; V: TRBV29-1; J: TRBJ2-3; CDR3: SVAQSRTQY
D: TRBD2; size: few; V: TRBV2; J: TRBJ2-2; CDR3: ASSPGLAGVRTGELF
D: .; size: .; V: TRBV7-8; J: TRBJ2-1; CDR3: ASSYDGEQF
D: TRBD2; size: many; V: TRBV27; J: TRBJ2-1; CDR3: ASSLGRVNEQF
D: .; size: few; V: TRBV6-5; J: TRBJ1-5; CDR3: ASSYGRNQPQH
D: TRBD1; size: .; V: TRBV30; J: TRBJ2-7; CDR3: AWSLTGAEQY
D: .; size: many; V: TRBV30; J: TRBJ1-1; CDR3: AWSPGRDTEAF
D: .; size: few; V: TRBV20-1; J: TRBJ2-5; CDR3: SASVLAAQETQY
D: TRBD2; size: few; V: TRBV19; J: TRBJ2-1; CDR3: ASSIDREADNEQF
D: .; size: .; V: TRBV2; J: TRBJ2-7; CDR3: ASSEGQGSSREQY
D: .; size: many; V: TRBV7-2; J: TRBJ2-7; CDR3: ASSPLTDEQY
D: .; size: many; V: TRBV9; J: TRBJ2-1; CDR3: ASSVASGGREQF
D: .; size: few; V: TRBV12-3/TRBV12-4; J: TRBJ1-5; CDR3: ASSSSPSNQPQH
D: .; size: few; V: TRBV7-9; J: TRBJ2-7; CDR3: ASSFDLLSYEQY
D: TRBD1; size: .; V: TRBV9; J: TRBJ2-7; CDR3: ASSAGDSHEQY
D: TRBD1; size: .; V: TRBV12-3/TRBV12-4; J: TRBJ1-2; CDR3: ASTGGENYGYT
D: .; size: .; V: TRBV4-1; J: TRBJ2-3; CDR3: ASSQESPTDTQY
D: .; size: .; V: TRBV6-6; J: TRBJ2-1; CDR3: AIGDSSGEF
D: TRBD1; size: few; V: TRBV13; J: TRBJ1-1; CDR3: ASSPRGTGGDAEAF
D: .; size: many; V: TRBV27; J: TRBJ1-2; CDR3: ASLKTTGSYGYT
D: .; size: .; V: TRBV4-2; J: TRBJ2-3; CDR3: ASSQDPAASTDTQY
D: .; size: .; V: TRBV5-6; J: TRBJ2-7; CDR3: ASSSGRRDEQY
D: .; size: few; V: TRBV29-1; J: TRBJ2-3; CDR3: SGWEATDTQY
D: TRBD2; size: .; V: TRBV6-5; J: TRBJ2-1; CDR3: ASSYSSSGSRNEQF
D: .; size: .; V: TRBV10-1; J: TRBJ2-3; CDR3: ASSESKLVSTDTRY
D: TRBD1; size: few; V: TRBV28; J: TRBJ1-2; CDR3: ASRMAGQGDGYT
D: .; size: few; V: TRBV24-1; J: TRBJ1-1; CDR3: ATSAGQNHTEAF
D: TRBD1; size: few; V: TRBV29-1; J: TRBJ1-3; CDR3: SVPEEGAKGNTIY
D: TRBD2; size: few; V: TRBV20-1; J: TRBJ2-1; CDR3: SATIAGGTYNEQF
D: TRBD1; size: many; V: TRBV27; J: TRBJ2-7; CDR3: ASSSDRGWEQY